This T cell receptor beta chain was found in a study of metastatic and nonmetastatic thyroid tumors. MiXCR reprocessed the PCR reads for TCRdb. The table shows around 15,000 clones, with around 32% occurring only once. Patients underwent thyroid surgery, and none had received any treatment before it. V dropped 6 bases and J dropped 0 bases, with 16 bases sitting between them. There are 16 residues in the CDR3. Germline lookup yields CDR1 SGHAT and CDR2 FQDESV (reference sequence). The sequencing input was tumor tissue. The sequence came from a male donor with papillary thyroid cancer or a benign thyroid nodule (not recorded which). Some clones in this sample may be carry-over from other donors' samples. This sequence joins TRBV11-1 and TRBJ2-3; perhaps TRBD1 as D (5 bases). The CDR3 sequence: CASRPFHGASTDTQYF. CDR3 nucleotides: TGTGCCAGCAGACCATTTCATGGGGCGAGCACAGATACGCAGTATTTT.